This passage covers 14 T cell receptor beta chains from one sample sequenced in a study of blood T cells in healthy people across ages. Next came a second PCR, run for about 6 to 12 cycles, which used a sample-barcoded 5' primer along with a J-beta primer mix. TCRdb re-analysed the 5' RACE reads in MiXCR, keeping a single row per CDR3 protein. The sample has about 570,000 distinct CDR3 sequences, roughly 29% seen once; the top ten hold 15% to 20%. Sample: blood. The receptors derive from a woman between 65 and 79 years old in good health.

This sequence joins TRBV5-5 and TRBJ1-1, with TRBD1 matching 7 bases. The ends lost 4 bases at V and 4 bases at J; junction bases unmatched: 10. This CDR3 comprises 15 residues. CDR1 is SGHKS and CDR2 is YYEKEE in the germline V gene (reference sequence). The CDR3 sequence: CASSVDRVRGTEAFF. CDR3 bases: TGTGCCAGCAGCGTAGACAGGGTGCGGGGCACTGAAGCTTTCTTT.

This clonotype showed up many times. The chain carries TRBV24-1 and TRBJ2-1, with 7 nucleotides matching TRBD2. The CDR3 has 13 amino acids. Looked up from germline, CDR1 is KGHDR and CDR2 is SFDVKD. The junction had 5 bases not matched to a gene; V was cut back by 6 bases and J by 7 bases. CDR3 loop: CATSPAGGNEQFF. The CDR3 coding sequence is TGTGCCACCAGTCCCGCCGGGGGGAATGAGCAGTTCTTC.

The V and J genes are TRBV12-3 or TRBV12-4 and TRBJ1-4, with D tentatively TRBD1 (5 bases). CDR3 length: 15 residues. Trimming stripped 3 bases from V and 4 bases from J, with 12 bases between. CDR3 sequence (DNA): TGTGCCAGCAGTTTTCAAGACAGACTTAATGAAAAACTGTTTTTT. Protein: CASSFQDRLNEKLFF.

Only a few counts were recorded for this clonotype. The rearrangement uses TRBV5-1 and TRBJ2-3; D not certain. The CDR3 is 15 residues long. The germline CDR1 and CDR2 sequences are SGHRS and YFSETQ. V was clipped by 4 bases and J by 1 base, with 13 bases between them. The CDR3 protein is CASSANAFRTDTQYF. The CDR3 bases are TGCGCCAGCAGCGCAAATGCCTTCCGCACAGATACGCAGTATTTT.

As to this clonotype: A much more abundant neighbour one base away suggests this may be a read error. The V and J genes are TRBV7-3 and TRBJ2-1; D call uncertain. Per the germline V gene, CDR1 is SGHTA and CDR2 is FQGTGA. The CDR3 sequence is 16 residues long. V lost 2 bases and J 2 bases, leaving 13 bases between the germline ends. The CDR3 spells CASSLHGGLTYNEQFF. As DNA, the CDR3 is TGTGCCAGCAGCTTACACGGCGGTTTGACCTACAATGAGCAGTTCTTC. Full variable domain (remainder filled in from reference TRBV7-3 and TRBJ2-1): GAGVSQTPSNKVTEKGKYVELRCDPISGHTALYWYRQSLGQGPEFLIYFQGTGAADDSGLPNDRFFAVRPEGSVSTLKIQRTERGDSAVYLCASSLHGGLTYNEQFFGPGTRLTVL.

This clonotype was detected ten times or more. This rearrangement joins TRBV5-1 to TRBJ2-3; TRBD2 aligns across 8 bases. V lost 0 bases to trimming and J lost 1 base; unmatched junction nucleotides: 4. In germline, CDR1 is SGHRS, CDR2 YFSETQ. The CDR3 length is 16 residues. The CDR3 here is CASSLVSGGGTDTQYF. In nucleotides, the CDR3 is TGCGCCAGCAGCTTGGTGAGCGGGGGAGGCACAGATACGCAGTATTTT.

This clonotype has just a few counts. The V call is TRBV9, the J call TRBJ1-6; D unclear. Trimming pared 4 bases from V and 11 bases from J, leaving 16 bases between. The CDR3 loop spans 14 amino acids. Germline assignment: CDR1 SGDLS and CDR2 YYNGEE. The CDR3 spells CASSTVDGVAPLHF. CDR3 DNA: TGTGCCAGCAGCACCGTAGATGGGGTCGCACCCCTCCACTTT.

V gene TRBV19 combines with J gene TRBJ1-5; D is undetermined. V was clipped by 4 bases and J by 1 base, with 23 bases between them. The CDR3 has 19 amino acids. Germline V gene lookup returns CDR1 LNHDA and CDR2 SQIVND (reference sequence). CDR3 sequence: CASSRSYSLGSSSNQPQHF. The CDR3 bases are TGTGCCAGTAGTAGATCTTACAGTTTGGGGTCCTCCAGCAATCAGCCCCAGCATTTT. The variable domain in full, completed from reference TRBV19 and TRBJ1-5, reads DGGITQSPKYLFRKEGQNVTLSCEQNLNHDAMYWYRQDPGQGLRLIYYSQIVNDFQKGDIAEGYSVSREKKESFPLTVTSAQKNPTAFYLCASSRSYSLGSSSNQPQHFGDGTRLSIL.

V and J are TRBV5-1 and TRBJ1-6; D perhaps matches TRBD1 (5 bases). Trimming removed 3 bases from V and 2 bases from J, with 12 bases in between. Germline assignment: CDR1 SGHRS and CDR2 YFSETQ. This CDR3 comprises 16 residues. CDR3 residues: CASSSGTGTYNSPLHF. The DNA of the CDR3 is TGCGCCAGCAGCTCCGGAACAGGTACCTATAATTCACCCCTCCACTTT.

The rearrangement links TRBV15 to TRBJ2-7, with 11 bases matching TRBD2. Germline assignment: CDR1 LNHNV and CDR2 YYDKDF (reference sequence). This CDR3 spans 17 amino acids. After removal of 1 base from V and 2 bases from J, the junction contained 7 bases not matched to a gene. CDR3 nucleotide sequence: TGTGCCACCAGCAGAGGGGCGGGACTAGCGGTGACCTACGAGCAGTACTTC. Translating it yields CATSRGAGLAVTYEQYF.

This chain joins TRBV11-2 and TRBJ1-3; D ambiguous. This CDR3 has 17 amino acids. Germline V gene sequence: CDR1 SGHAT, CDR2 FQNNGV. V lost 5 bases and J 0 bases, leaving 17 bases between the germline ends. The CDR3 DNA reads TGTGCCAGCAGCCTCCTTATCAGCTCCTACTCTGGAAACACCATATATTTT. Translating it yields CASSLLISSYSGNTIYF.

The V gene is TRBV20-1, the J gene TRBJ2-5; D possibly corresponds to TRBD2 (6 bases). In germline, CDR1 is DFQATT, CDR2 SNEGSKA (reference sequence). CDR3 length equals 13 residues. V lost 6 bases and J 5 bases, leaving 16 bases between the germline ends. For the CDR3, the DNA is TGCAGTGCCAGGAGGGAGGAGTGGGAGACCCAGTACTTC. This encodes CSARREEWETQYF.

The chain carries TRBV20-1 and TRBJ2-5, with unresolved D. The last part of the DNA fits TRBJ2-7 better; the J call may be wrong. Germline V gene data show CDR1 as DFQATT and CDR2 as SNEGSKA (reference sequence). This CDR3 comprises 13 residues. CDR3 in DNA: TGCAGTGCTAGCTGGGCCTCTCGAGGCGAGCAGTACTTC. Its protein product is CSASWASRGEQYF.

This clonotype occurred a few times. The rearrangement joins TRBV2 to TRBJ2-3; D unresolved. The length of the CDR3 is 14 residues. Germline loops: CDR1 SNHLY, CDR2 FYNNEI. Between the trimmed V and J ends, which lost 0 bases and 2 bases, there was a span of 6 bases. This chain's CDR3 is CASSEASPTDTQYF. The CDR3 region has the DNA TGTGCCAGCAGTGAAGCGTCCCCCACAGATACGCAGTATTTT.